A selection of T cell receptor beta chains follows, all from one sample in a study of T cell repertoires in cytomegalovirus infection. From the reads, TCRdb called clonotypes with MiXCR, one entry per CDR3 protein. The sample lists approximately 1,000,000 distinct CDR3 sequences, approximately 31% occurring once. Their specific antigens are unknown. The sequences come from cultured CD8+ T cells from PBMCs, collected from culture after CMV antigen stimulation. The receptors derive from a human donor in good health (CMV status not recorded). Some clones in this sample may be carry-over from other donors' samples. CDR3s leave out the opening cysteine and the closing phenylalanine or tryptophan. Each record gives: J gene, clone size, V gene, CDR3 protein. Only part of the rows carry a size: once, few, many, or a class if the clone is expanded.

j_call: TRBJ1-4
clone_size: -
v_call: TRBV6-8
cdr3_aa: ASSPAASHEKLF

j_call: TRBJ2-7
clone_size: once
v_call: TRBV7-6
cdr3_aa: ASNPREGSYEQY

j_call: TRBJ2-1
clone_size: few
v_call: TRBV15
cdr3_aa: ATSGDGGSYNEQF

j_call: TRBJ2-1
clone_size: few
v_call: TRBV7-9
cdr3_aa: ASRPQGAAFNEQF

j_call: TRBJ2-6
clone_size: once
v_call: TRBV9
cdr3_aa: ASSVNKGDRGPSGANVLT

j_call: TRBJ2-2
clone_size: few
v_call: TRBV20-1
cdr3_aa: SARDLETGELF

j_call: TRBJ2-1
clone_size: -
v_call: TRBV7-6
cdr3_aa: ASSRVRALSSYNEQF

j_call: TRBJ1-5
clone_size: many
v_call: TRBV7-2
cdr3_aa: ASSSDYQPQH

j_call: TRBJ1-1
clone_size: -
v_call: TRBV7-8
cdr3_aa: ASSVQGTVAEAF

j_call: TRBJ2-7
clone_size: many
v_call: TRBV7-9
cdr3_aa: ASSLAHGSLKTYEQY

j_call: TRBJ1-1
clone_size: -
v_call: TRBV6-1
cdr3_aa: ASGGALWAF

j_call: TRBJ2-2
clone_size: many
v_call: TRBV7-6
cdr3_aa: ASSVRESPWGPNTGELF

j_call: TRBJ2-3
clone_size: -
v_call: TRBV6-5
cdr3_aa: ASSYSRGLTDTQY

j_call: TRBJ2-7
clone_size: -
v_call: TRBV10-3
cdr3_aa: AIRDISYEQY

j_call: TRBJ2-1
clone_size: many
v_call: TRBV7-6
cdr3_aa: ASSLGSLGSYNEQF

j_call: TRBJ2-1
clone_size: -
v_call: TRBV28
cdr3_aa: ASSRSRDRGPLNEQF

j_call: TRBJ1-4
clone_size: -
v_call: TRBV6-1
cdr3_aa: ASRAWKGFEKLF

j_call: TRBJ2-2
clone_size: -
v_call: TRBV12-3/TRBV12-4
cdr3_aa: ASSNTLTGELF

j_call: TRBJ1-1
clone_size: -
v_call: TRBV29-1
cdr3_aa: SVVSAEAF

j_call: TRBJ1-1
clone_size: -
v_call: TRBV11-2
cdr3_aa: ASSLEAGGQTEAF

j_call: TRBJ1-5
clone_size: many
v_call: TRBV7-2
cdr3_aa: ASSLTRVSNQPQH

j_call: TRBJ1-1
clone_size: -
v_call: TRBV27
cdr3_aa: ASSGPSRNTEAF

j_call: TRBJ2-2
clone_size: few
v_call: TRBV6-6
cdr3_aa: ASSYTTGELF

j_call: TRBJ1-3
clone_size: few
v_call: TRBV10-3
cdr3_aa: AISSKGTIY

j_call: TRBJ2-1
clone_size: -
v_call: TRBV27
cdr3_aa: ASSPSPWGANYNEQF

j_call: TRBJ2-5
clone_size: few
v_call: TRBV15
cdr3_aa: ATSRSGAYQETQY

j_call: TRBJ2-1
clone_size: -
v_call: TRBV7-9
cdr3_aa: ASSQSDIGGNEQF

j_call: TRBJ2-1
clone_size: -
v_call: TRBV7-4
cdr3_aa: ASNERPTYNEQF

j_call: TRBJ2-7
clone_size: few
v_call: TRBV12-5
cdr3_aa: ASGDLGSEQY

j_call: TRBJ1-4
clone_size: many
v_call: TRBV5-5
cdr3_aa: ASSPDRGGEKLF

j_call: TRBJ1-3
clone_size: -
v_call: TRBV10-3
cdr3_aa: AISENGNTIY

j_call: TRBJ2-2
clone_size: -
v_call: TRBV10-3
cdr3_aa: AISAETGTNTGELF

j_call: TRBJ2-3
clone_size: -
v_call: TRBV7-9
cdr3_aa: ASSLGQGESTDTQY

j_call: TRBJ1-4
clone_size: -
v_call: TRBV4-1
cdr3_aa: ASTQESRGNEKLF

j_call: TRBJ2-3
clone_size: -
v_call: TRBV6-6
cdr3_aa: ASSYLSGSSTDTQY

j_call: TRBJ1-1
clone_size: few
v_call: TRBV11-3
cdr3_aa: ASSYRANTEAF

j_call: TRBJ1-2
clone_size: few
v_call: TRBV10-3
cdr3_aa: AISGPGGYT

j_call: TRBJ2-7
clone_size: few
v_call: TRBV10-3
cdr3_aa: ASLGTGNYEQY

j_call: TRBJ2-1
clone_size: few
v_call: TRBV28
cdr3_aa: ASSLGQGSFSYNEQF

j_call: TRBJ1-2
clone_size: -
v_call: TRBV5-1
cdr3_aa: ASSKDRGSNYGYT

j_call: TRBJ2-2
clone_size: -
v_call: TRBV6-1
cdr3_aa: ASSFGSFGELF

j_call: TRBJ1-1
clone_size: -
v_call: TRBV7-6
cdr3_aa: ASSLIHEGMNTEAF

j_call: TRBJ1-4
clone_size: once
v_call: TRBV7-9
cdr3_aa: ASSSDRQGRNNEKLF

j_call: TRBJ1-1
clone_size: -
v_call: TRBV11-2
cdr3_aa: ASKLFWGVDTEAF

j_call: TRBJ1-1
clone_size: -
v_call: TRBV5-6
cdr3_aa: ASITFVGKNTEAF

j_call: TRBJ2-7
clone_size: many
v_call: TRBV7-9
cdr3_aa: ASSSAVIGGSGSYEQY

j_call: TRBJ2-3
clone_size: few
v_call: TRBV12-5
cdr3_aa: ASGDTGRDTQY

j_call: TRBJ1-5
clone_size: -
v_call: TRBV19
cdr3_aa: ASKTGGQPQH

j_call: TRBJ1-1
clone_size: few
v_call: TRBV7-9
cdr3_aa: ASTTGGWNTEAF

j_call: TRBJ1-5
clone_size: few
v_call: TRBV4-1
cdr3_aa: ASSQGSFQPQH

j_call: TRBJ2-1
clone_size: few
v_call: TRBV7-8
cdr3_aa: ASSDLQGYEQF